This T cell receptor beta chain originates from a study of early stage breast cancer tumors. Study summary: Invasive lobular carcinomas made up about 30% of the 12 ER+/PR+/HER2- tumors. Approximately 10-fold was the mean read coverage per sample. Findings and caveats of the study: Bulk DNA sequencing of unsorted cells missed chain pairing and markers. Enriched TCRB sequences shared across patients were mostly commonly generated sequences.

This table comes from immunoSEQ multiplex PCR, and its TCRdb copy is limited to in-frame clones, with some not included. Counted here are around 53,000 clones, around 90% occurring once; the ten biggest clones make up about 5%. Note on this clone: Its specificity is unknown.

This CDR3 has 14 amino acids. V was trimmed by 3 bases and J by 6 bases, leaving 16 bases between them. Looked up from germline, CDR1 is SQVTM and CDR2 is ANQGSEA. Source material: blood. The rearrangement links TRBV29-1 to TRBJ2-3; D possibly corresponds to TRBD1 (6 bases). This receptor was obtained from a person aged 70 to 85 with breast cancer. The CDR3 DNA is TGCAGCGTTGAGGGCCAAACAGGGACCGATACGCAGTATTTT. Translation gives CSVEGQTGTDTQYF.